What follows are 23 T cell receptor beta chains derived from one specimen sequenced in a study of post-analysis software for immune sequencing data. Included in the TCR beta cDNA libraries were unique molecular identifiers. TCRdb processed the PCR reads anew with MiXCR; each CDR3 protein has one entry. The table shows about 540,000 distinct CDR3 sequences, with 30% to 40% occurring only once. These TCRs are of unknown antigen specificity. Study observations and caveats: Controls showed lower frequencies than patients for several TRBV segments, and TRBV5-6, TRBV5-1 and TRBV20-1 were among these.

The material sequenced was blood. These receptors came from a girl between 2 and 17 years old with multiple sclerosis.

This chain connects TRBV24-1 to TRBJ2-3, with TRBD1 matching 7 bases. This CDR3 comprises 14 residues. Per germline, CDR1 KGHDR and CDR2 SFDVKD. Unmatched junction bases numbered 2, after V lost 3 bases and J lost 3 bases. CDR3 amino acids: CATSDATGTDTQYF. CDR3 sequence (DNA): TGTGCCACCAGTGATGCGACAGGGACAGATACGCAGTATTTT.

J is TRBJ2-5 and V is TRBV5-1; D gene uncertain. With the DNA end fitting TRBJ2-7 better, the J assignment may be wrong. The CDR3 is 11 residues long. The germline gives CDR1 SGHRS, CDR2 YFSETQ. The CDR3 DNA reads TGCGCCAGCAGCCCGGACCACGAGCAGTACTTC. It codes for CASSPDHEQYF.

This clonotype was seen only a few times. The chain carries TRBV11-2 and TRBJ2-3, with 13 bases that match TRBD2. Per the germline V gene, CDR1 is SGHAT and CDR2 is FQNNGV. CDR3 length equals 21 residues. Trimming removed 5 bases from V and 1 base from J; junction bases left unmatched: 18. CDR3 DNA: TGTGCCAGCAGCGAACCAAAAATAGACCGGACTAGCGGGGGCCGCACAGATACGCAGTATTTT. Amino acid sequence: CASSEPKIDRTSGGRTDTQYF.

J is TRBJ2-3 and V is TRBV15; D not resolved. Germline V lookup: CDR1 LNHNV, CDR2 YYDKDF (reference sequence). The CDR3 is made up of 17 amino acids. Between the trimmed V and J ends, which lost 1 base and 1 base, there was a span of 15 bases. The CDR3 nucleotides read TGTGCCACCAGCAGAGCCGCACAGTTGTTGGGCACAGATACGCAGTATTTT. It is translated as CATSRAAQLLGTDTQYF.

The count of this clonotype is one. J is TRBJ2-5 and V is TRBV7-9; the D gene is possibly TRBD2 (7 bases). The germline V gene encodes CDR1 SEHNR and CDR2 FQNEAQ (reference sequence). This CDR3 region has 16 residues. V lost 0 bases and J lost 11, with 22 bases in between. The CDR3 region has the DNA TGTGCCAGCAGCTTAGCGCCGGGGGGCGTTTACAATGAGCAGTACTTC. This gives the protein CASSLAPGGVYNEQYF. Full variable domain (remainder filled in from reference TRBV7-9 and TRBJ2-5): DTGVSQNPRHKITKRGQNVTFRCDPISEHNRLYWYRQTLGQGPEFLTYFQNEAQLEKSRLLSDRFSAERPKGSFSTLEIQRTEQGDSAMYLCASSLAPGGVYNEQYFGPGTRLLVL.

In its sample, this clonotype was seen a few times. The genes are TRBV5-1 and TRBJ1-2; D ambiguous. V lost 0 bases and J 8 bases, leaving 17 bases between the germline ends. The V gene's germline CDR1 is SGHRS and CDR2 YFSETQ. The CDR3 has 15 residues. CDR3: CASSLEEGRGLGYTF. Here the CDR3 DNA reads TGCGCCAGCAGCTTGGAGGAGGGCCGGGGTTTAGGCTACACCTTC.

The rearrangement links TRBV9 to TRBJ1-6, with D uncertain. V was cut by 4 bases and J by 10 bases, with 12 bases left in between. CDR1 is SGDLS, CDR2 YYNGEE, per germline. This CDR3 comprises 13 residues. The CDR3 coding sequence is TGTGCCAGCAGCACCGTATCGGGCTCACCCCTCCACTTT. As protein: CASSTVSGSPLHF.

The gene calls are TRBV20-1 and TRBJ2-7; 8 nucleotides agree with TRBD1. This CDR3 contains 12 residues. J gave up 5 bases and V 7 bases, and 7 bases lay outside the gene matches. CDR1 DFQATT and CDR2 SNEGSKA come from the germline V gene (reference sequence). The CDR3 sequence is CSESPTGDEQYF. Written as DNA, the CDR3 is TGCAGTGAGTCGCCGACAGGGGACGAGCAGTACTTC.

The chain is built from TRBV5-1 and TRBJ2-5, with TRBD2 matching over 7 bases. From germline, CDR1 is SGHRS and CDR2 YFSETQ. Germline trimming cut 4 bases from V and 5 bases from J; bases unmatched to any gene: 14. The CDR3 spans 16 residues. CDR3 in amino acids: CASSMGEASGGETQYF. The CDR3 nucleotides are TGCGCCAGCAGCATGGGGGAGGCTAGCGGAGGGGAGACCCAGTACTTC.

CDR3 sequence: CASIPGHTRGDTQYF. In nucleotides, the CDR3 is TGTGCCAGCATTCCGGGACACACGAGGGGAGATACGCAGTATTTT. The chain has TRBV27 and TRBJ2-3; weak D call: TRBD1 (6 bases). This CDR3 has 15 amino acids. Trimming cost V 7 bases and J 5 bases, with 19 bases left between them. Per the germline V gene, CDR1 is MNHEY and CDR2 is SMNVEV (reference sequence).

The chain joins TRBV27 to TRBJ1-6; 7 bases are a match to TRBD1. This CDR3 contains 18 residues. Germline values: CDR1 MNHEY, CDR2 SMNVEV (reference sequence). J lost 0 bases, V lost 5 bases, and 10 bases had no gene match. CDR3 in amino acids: CASSLTRDSSSYNSPLHF. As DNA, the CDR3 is TGTGCCAGCAGTCTCACTCGGGACAGTAGCTCCTATAATTCACCCCTCCACTTT.

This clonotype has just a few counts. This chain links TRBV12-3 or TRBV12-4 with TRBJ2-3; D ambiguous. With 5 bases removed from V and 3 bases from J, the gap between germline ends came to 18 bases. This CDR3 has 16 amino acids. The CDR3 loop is CASSPSGPQATDTQYF. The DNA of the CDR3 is TGTGCCAGCAGTCCCTCCGGACCCCAGGCGACAGATACGCAGTATTTT.

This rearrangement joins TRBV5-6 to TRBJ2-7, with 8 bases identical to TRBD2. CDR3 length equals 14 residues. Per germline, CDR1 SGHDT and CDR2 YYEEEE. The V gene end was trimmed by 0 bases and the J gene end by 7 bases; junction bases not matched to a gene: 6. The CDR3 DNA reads TGTGCCAGCAGCTTGGCCGGGGGGGGAAGGGAGCAGTACTTC. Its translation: CASSLAGGGREQYF.

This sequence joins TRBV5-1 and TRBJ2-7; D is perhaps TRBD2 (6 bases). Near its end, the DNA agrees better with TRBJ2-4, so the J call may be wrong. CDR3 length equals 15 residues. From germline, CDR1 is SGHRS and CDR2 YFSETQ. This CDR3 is CASSLASGEVNIQYF. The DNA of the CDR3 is TGCGCCAGCAGCTTGGCCTCGGGGGAGGTGAACATTCAGTACTTC.

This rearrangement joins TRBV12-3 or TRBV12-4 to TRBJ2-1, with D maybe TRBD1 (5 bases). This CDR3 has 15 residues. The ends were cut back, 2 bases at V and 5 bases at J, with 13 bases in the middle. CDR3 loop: CASSLLVPGNNEQFF. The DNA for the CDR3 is TGTGCCAGCAGTTTATTAGTGCCAGGGAACAATGAGCAGTTCTTC.

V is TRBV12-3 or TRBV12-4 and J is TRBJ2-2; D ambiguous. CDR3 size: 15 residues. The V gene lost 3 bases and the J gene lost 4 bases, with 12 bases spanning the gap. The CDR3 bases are TGTGCCAGCAGTTTTGCCACCACTGGCACCGGGGAGCTGTTTTTT. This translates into CASSFATTGTGELFF.

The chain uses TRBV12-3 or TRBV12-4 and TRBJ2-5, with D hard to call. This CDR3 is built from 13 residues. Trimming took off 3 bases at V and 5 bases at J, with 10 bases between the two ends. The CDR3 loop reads CASSLLLSETQYF. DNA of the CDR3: TGTGCCAGCAGTTTGCTACTGTCGGAGACCCAGTACTTC.

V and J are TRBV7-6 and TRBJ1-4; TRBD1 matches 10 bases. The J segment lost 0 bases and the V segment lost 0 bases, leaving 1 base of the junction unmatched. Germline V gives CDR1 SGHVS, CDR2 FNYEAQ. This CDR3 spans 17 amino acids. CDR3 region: CASSLAGTGATNEKLFF. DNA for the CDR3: TGTGCCAGCAGCTTAGCCGGGACAGGGGCAACTAATGAAAAACTGTTTTTT.

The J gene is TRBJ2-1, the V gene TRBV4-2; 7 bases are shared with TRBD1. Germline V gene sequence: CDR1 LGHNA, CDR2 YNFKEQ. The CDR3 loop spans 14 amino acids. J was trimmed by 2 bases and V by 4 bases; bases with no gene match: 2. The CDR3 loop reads CASSRDRTYNEQFF. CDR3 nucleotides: TGTGCCAGCAGCCGGGACAGAACCTACAATGAGCAGTTCTTC.

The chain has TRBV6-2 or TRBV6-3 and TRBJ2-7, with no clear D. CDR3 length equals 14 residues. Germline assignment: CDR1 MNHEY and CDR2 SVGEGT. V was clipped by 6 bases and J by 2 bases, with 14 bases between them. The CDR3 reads CASRPSVVAYEQYF. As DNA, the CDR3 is TGTGCCAGCAGGCCCAGTGTAGTAGCCTACGAGCAGTACTTC.

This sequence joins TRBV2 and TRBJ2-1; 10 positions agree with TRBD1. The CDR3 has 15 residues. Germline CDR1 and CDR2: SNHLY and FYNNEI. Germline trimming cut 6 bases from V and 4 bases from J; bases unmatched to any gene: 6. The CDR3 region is CASRADRGTYNEQFF. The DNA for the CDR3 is TGTGCCAGCAGGGCGGACAGGGGGACTTACAATGAGCAGTTCTTC.

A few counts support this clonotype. The CDR3 DNA reads TGCAGTGCCCCGGACAGGCAGGTCCAAGAGACCCAGTACTTC. This gives the protein CSAPDRQVQETQYF. The chain recombines TRBV20-1 with TRBJ2-5; 7 nucleotides agree with TRBD1. Per the germline V gene, CDR1 is DFQATT and CDR2 is SNEGSKA (reference sequence). This CDR3 has 14 residues. V shed 6 bases and J 1 base; nucleotides not matched to a gene: 8.

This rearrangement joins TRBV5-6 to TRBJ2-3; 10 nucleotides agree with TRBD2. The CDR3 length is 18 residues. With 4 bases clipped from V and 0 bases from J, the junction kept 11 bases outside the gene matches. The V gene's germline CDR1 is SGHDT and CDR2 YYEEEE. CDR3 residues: CASSAEERGGFSTDTQYF. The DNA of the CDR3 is TGTGCCAGCAGCGCGGAAGAGCGGGGGGGGTTTAGCACAGATACGCAGTATTTT.